These T cell receptor beta chains were read from a single sample in a study of control samples from healthy donors and cancer patients. Using immunoSEQ multiplex PCR, the repertoire was profiled, and TCRdb retains in-frame clones only, with some absent. The data show some 74,000 clones, about 94% seen once. The sample comprised blood. Receptors originate from a woman aged 25 to 39 in good health. CDR3s include the opening cysteine and the closing phenylalanine or tryptophan. The D gene is left open where the match is weak. The size of a clone is reported for some rows only, either as once, few or many, or as a class for expanded clones.

cdr3_nt cdr3_aa cdr3_length j_call clone_size d_call v_call
TGTGCCTGGAGTGCCTTCAGGGGAGGGACTGAAGCTTTCTTT CAWSAFRGGTEAFF 14 TRBJ1-1 once NA TRBV30
TGTGCCAGCAGCCAAGGGGGAGCGACCAAATCCAGTTATGGCTACACCTTC CASSQGGATKSSYGYTF 17 TRBJ1-2 NA NA TRBV3-1/TRBV3-2
TGCGCCAGCAGCACAGCAACTAATGAAAAACTGTTTTTC CASSTATNEKLFF 13 TRBJ1-4 NA NA TRBV5-1
TGCGCCAGCAGCCCTACCGAGGGAGGTCTGAACACTGAAGCTTTCTTT CASSPTEGGLNTEAFF 16 TRBJ1-1 NA NA TRBV4-1
TGTGCCAGCAGCTCTAGTGCCGCTTCCATGAACACCGGGGAGCTGTTTTTT CASSSSAASMNTGELFF 17 TRBJ2-2 NA NA TRBV7-3
TGTGCCAGCGAAAGACAGGGCAATAACTATGGCTACACCTTC CASERQGNNYGYTF 14 TRBJ1-2 once TRBD1 TRBV2
TGTGCCTGGACTTCCGGGACAGGCAACTATGGCTACACCTTC CAWTSGTGNYGYTF 14 TRBJ1-2 NA TRBD1 TRBV30
TGTGCCAGCAGTTGGACAGGGGGCGGGACAGATACGCAGTATTTT CASSWTGGGTDTQYF 15 TRBJ2-3 NA TRBD1 TRBV28
TGTGCCAGCTCCCTGGGGAGCACAGATACGCAGTATTTT CASSLGSTDTQYF 13 TRBJ2-3 NA NA TRBV18
TGTGCCAGCAGTGACTTAAATGGAGATACGCAGTATTTT CASSDLNGDTQYF 13 TRBJ2-3 once NA TRBV6-4
TGTGCCAGCAGCCCCTCTATGTTGGGAGCCGCTGAAAAACTGTTTTTT CASSPSMLGAAEKLFF 16 TRBJ1-4 NA NA TRBV7-8
TGTGCCAGCACGCCCGGGACAGTAACAGATACGCAGTATTTT CASTPGTVTDTQYF 14 TRBJ2-3 NA TRBD1 TRBV11-2
TGCGCCAGCAGCTTGGAAGGGGGTTTCTCTGGAAACACCATATATTTT CASSLEGGFSGNTIYF 16 TRBJ1-3 NA NA TRBV5-1
TGCAGTGCTAGTGGGGGCCGCCTCTCATATGGCTACACCTTC CSASGGRLSYGYTF 14 TRBJ1-2 NA NA TRBV20-1
TGTGCCAGCAAGGGGCGAGTGGGGGGCAATCAGCCCCAGCATTTT CASKGRVGGNQPQHF 15 TRBJ1-5 NA NA TRBV28
TGTGCCAGCAGTCTCTGGGGCCGCGGCTACACCTTC CASSLWGRGYTF 12 TRBJ1-2 NA NA TRBV6-5
TGTGCCAGCAGCTTAAAGAGCAATCAGCCCCAGCATTTT CASSLKSNQPQHF 13 TRBJ1-5 once NA TRBV11-2
TGTGCCAGCAGCTTAGGGGGAAATGGCTACACCTTC CASSLGGNGYTF 12 TRBJ1-2 NA NA TRBV11-3
TGTGCCAGCAGCTCCACGCGGGGGGCCGGGGAGCTGTTTTTT CASSSTRGAGELFF 14 TRBJ2-2 NA TRBD2 TRBV9
TGTGCCATCATTAGCGGACCTGAAGCTTTCTTT CAIISGPEAFF 11 TRBJ1-1 NA NA TRBV28
TGTGCCAGTAGTCTTTCCAGGGGCGAGCGGAAGACCCAGTACTTC CASSLSRGERKTQYF 15 TRBJ2-5 NA NA TRBV19
TGTGCCAGCAGGGGCACCGGGGAGCTGTTTTTT CASRGTGELFF 11 TRBJ2-2 NA NA TRBV7-8
TGTGCCAGCAGTTTCAAGCAGCCCCAGCATTTT CASSFKQPQHF 11 TRBJ1-5 NA NA TRBV28
TGTGCCAGCAGCTTAGGGTACCTTTCTGGGAGTGAAAAACTGTTTTTT CASSLGYLSGSEKLFF 16 TRBJ1-4 NA NA TRBV7-2
TGTGCCAGCAGTGTCCGAGGAGGGGGGCATGAAAAACTGTTTTTT CASSVRGGGHEKLFF 15 TRBJ1-4 once NA TRBV6-4
TGTGCCTGGAGTCGTCAGACTAGCGGCACAGATACGCAGTATTTT CAWSRQTSGTDTQYF 15 TRBJ2-3 NA TRBD2 TRBV30
TGTGCCAGCAGTGAAGGGCTCGCCGCCACAGATACGCAGTATTTT CASSEGLAATDTQYF 15 TRBJ2-3 NA NA TRBV6-1
TGTGCCACCAGCAAAGCGGGGTTACAAGAGACCCAGTACTTC CATSKAGLQETQYF 14 TRBJ2-5 NA TRBD2 TRBV15
TGCAGTGCTAGTGGTCTGGCGTTCGGCTATGGCTACACCTTC CSASGLAFGYGYTF 14 TRBJ1-2 NA NA TRBV20-1
TGTGCCAGCAGACATAAGGGACAGTACTTTGGAAACACCATATATTTT CASRHKGQYFGNTIYF 16 TRBJ1-3 NA TRBD1 TRBV2
TGCGCCAGCAGCTTGGCCCTCGTCGATGAGCAGTTCTTC CASSLALVDEQFF 13 TRBJ2-1 once NA TRBV5-1
TGTGCCAGCAGCTTATACACAGATACGCAGTATTTT CASSLYTDTQYF 12 TRBJ2-3 NA NA TRBV11-2
TGTGCCTGGAGTGAACAGGCTAATGAAAAACTGTTTTTT CAWSEQANEKLFF 13 TRBJ1-4 NA NA TRBV30
TGTGCCAGCAGTGAAAATATGGGCAGCTCTCAGCCCCAGCATTTT CASSENMGSSQPQHF 15 TRBJ1-5 NA NA TRBV6-1
TGCGCCAGCAGCTTGGACAGCTTCTCCTACGAGCAGTACTTC CASSLDSFSYEQYF 14 TRBJ2-7 NA NA TRBV5-1
TGTGCCAGCAGCATGGACAGGGGGCGGAGGGAGCAGTACTTC CASSMDRGRREQYF 14 TRBJ2-7 once TRBD1 TRBV6-5
TGTGCCAGCAGCCCAGACGGACAGGGAGGTGAGGAAGCTTTCTTT CASSPDGQGGEEAFF 15 TRBJ1-1 NA TRBD1 TRBV7-9
TGTGCCAGCAGCTCCCGACTAGCGGCATCCGGGGAGCTGTTTTTT CASSSRLAASGELFF 15 TRBJ2-2 NA TRBD2 TRBV7-2
TGCGCCAGCAGCCAGACTAGGGATACGCAGTATTTT CASSQTRDTQYF 12 TRBJ2-3 NA NA TRBV4-1
TGTGCCAGCAGCTTGCTAGCGGGGTACAATGAGCAGTTCTTC CASSLLAGYNEQFF 14 TRBJ2-1 NA TRBD2 TRBV7-3
TGTGCCAGCAGCAGCACAAGGACAGGGGGCCGATACGAGCAGTACTTC CASSSTRTGGRYEQYF 16 TRBJ2-7 NA TRBD1 TRBV7-9
TGCAGCGTTGAAGCCGGAACAGGGGGCGCCGGTGGCTACACCTTC CSVEAGTGGAGGYTF 15 TRBJ1-2 NA TRBD1 TRBV29-1
TGCGCCAGCAGCGTGGACGTAGGAAACACCATATATTTT CASSVDVGNTIYF 13 TRBJ1-3 NA NA TRBV5-1
TGCGCCAGCAGCTTGAGCGGTGTCTCCCAAGAGACCCAGTACTTC CASSLSGVSQETQYF 15 TRBJ2-5 NA NA TRBV5-1
TGTGCCAGCAGCTTTGGGGTTCAAACCGGGGAGCTGTTTTTT CASSFGVQTGELFF 14 TRBJ2-2 NA NA TRBV7-9
TGCGCCAGCAGCTTGGGAGATCCGGGACAGAGATATGGCTACACCTTC CASSLGDPGQRYGYTF 16 TRBJ1-2 few TRBD1 TRBV5-1
TGTGCCAGCAACCCCAGGGACCTACGCACCGGGGAGCTGTTTTTT CASNPRDLRTGELFF 15 TRBJ2-2 NA NA TRBV12-1
TGTGCCAGCAGCACCAGACAGGGGGAGGATGAAAAACTGTTTTTT CASSTRQGEDEKLFF 15 TRBJ1-4 NA TRBD1 TRBV5-4
TGTGCCAGCAGTTCCCCTCCTGAGCCCCAGCATTTT CASSSPPEPQHF 12 TRBJ1-5 NA NA TRBV28
TGTGCCAGCTGGGGGAACACTGAAGCTTTCTTT CASWGNTEAFF 11 TRBJ1-1 NA NA TRBV6-5
TGTGCCAGCAGCTCTCCCAGGGGGGCTAGCACAGATACGCAGTATTTT CASSSPRGASTDTQYF 16 TRBJ2-3 once NA TRBV7-9
TGTGCCAGCAACAAGAGGAGCCAAGAGACCCAGTACTTC CASNKRSQETQYF 13 TRBJ2-5 NA NA TRBV27
TGTGCCAGCAGTGGTGGTTTTGGATCACCCCTCCACTTT CASSGGFGSPLHF 13 TRBJ1-6 NA NA TRBV2
TGTGCCAGCAGTTACGGGCAGGGGGTGGCAGATACGCAGTATTTT CASSYGQGVADTQYF 15 TRBJ2-3 NA TRBD1 TRBV6-5
TGTGCCAGCCATACGAACTATGGCTACACCTTC CASHTNYGYTF 11 TRBJ1-2 NA NA TRBV19
TGCGCCAGCAGCGGTAGCGGGGGGGCGGAGACCCAGTACTTC CASSGSGGAETQYF 14 TRBJ2-5 NA TRBD2 TRBV5-1
TGTGCCAGCAGTCCAAGCCAAGGGGGGAGTTTTTTTCGTTTGGAGACCCAGTACTTC CASSPSQGGSFFRLETQYF 19 TRBJ2-5 NA NA TRBV7-2